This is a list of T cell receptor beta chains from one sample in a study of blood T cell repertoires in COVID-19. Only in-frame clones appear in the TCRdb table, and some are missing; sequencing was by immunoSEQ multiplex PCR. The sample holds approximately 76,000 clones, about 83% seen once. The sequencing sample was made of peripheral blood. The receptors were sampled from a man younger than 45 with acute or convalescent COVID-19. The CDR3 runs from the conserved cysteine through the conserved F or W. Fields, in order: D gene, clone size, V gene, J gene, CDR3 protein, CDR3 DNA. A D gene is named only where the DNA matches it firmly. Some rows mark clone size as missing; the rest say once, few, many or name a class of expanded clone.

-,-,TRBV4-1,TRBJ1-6,CASSPQELGGSPLHF,TGCGCCAGCAGCCCCCAAGAGTTAGGGGGTTCACCCCTCCACTTT
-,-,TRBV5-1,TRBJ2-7,CASSLGDNTGPEQYF,TGCGCCAGCAGCTTGGGGGACAACACCGGCCCCGAGCAGTACTTC
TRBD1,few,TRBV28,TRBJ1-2,CASRSPGQGDGYTF,TGTGCCAGCAGAAGTCCGGGACAGGGAGATGGCTACACCTTC
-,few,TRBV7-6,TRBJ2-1,CASSLARTFPNNEQFF,TGTGCCAGCAGCTTAGCGAGAACGTTCCCTAACAATGAGCAGTTCTTC
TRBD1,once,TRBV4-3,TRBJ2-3,CASSQAGQGSTDTQYF,TGCGCCAGCAGCCAGGCGGGACAGGGATCCACAGATACGCAGTATTTT
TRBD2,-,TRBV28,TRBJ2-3,CASAGVNTDTQYF,TGTGCCAGCGCGGGAGTGAACACAGATACGCAGTATTTT
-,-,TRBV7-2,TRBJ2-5,CASSGGSGNQETQYF,TGTGCCAGCTCAGGGGGTAGCGGAAACCAAGAGACCCAGTACTTC
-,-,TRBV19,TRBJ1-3,CATAISGGLGNTIYF,TGTGCCACCGCGATCTCCGGAGGGCTTGGAAACACCATATATTTT
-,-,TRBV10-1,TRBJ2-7,CASSGLGSGTYNPYEQYF,TGCGCCAGCAGTGGATTGGGCTCCGGGACTTACAATCCCTACGAGCAGTACTTC
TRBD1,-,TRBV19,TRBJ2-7,CASSIPGQAYEQYF,TGTGCCAGTAGTATCCCTGGACAGGCCTACGAGCAGTACTTC